These T cell receptor beta chains were read from a single sample in a study of cytomegalovirus exposure and HLA in healthy donors. Sequencing used immunoSEQ multiplex PCR; TCRdb keeps in-frame clones, though not all of them. The sample holds 65,000 to 95,000 clones. Sample: PBMCs. These receptors were obtained from a woman in her sixties in good health and CMV-seronegative. CDR3s include the opening cysteine and the closing phenylalanine or tryptophan. A D gene is named only where the DNA matches it firmly. Only part of the rows carry a size: once, few, many, or a class if the clone is expanded.

D gene	clone size	V gene	J gene	CDR3 protein	CDR3 DNA
TRBD2	.	TRBV9	TRBJ2-7	CASSVEASGAYEQYF	TGTGCCAGCAGCGTAGAGGCTAGCGGGGCCTACGAGCAGTACTTC
TRBD1	.	TRBV18	TRBJ1-3	CASSPRQGADTIYF	TGTGCCAGCTCACCAAGACAGGGGGCTGACACCATATATTTT
TRBD1	.	TRBV5-5	TRBJ2-7	CASSLTSGTDNSEQYF	TGTGCCAGCAGCTTGACTTCCGGGACAGACAATTCCGAGCAGTACTTC
TRBD2	.	TRBV7-8	TRBJ2-5	CASSLGAGVALKTQYF	TGTGCCAGCAGCTTAGGAGCGGGAGTCGCTTTGAAGACCCAGTACTTC
.	.	TRBV28	TRBJ2-7	CASSTASGGGFSGRGYEQYF	TGTGCCAGCAGCACGGCTTCAGGGGGCGGGTTTAGCGGGAGAGGGTACGAGCAGTACTTC
TRBD1	.	TRBV7-8	TRBJ2-7	CASRPSRGPFVEQYF	TGTGCCAGCAGGCCTTCCAGGGGGCCGTTCGTCGAGCAGTACTTC
TRBD1	.	TRBV10-3	TRBJ1-2	CAISESPGQGIGGYTF	TGTGCCATCAGTGAGTCGCCGGGACAGGGAATTGGTGGCTACACCTTC
TRBD1	.	TRBV29-1	TRBJ1-2	CSVEGAGGGGYTF	TGCAGCGTTGAAGGGGCAGGGGGCGGGGGCTACACCTTC
.	.	TRBV19	TRBJ2-3	CASSIGAEKTDTQYF	TGTGCCAGTAGTATAGGAGCGGAGAAGACAGATACGCAGTATTTT
.	.	TRBV4-1	TRBJ1-3	CASSQERRSGNTIYF	TGCGCCAGCAGCCAAGAGCGGAGGTCGGGAAACACCATATATTTT
TRBD1	.	TRBV29-1	TRBJ2-7	CSVRTGEAYEQYF	TGCAGCGTTAGGACAGGGGAGGCCTACGAGCAGTACTTC
.	.	TRBV2	TRBJ2-1	CASSPPGGGSGNEQFF	TGTGCCAGCAGTCCCCCAGGAGGGGGCAGTGGGAATGAGCAGTTCTTC
.	medium-sized	TRBV4-2	TRBJ1-3	CASSQEARAGNTIYF	TGTGCCAGCAGCCAAGAAGCCAGGGCTGGAAACACCATATATTTT
.	.	TRBV5-4	TRBJ2-1	CASTSSDGYNEQFF	TGTGCCAGCACATCTAGCGACGGCTACAATGAGCAGTTCTTC
TRBD1	.	TRBV28	TRBJ1-1	CASRLGGITEAFF	TGTGCCAGCAGGCTAGGGGGCATCACTGAAGCTTTCTTT
.	.	TRBV5-1	TRBJ1-2	CASSPDQSHGYTF	TGCGCCAGCAGCCCCGATCAGTCCCATGGCTACACCTTC
TRBD2	.	TRBV28	TRBJ2-7	CASSSGTYEQYF	TGTGCCAGCTCTAGCGGTACCTACGAGCAGTACTTC
TRBD1	.	TRBV29-1	TRBJ2-1	CSGGQGGYNEQFF	TGCAGCGGGGGACAGGGTGGGTACAATGAGCAGTTCTTC
TRBD1	.	TRBV11-2	TRBJ2-7	CASSLFSTGADEQYF	TGTGCCAGCAGTTTATTTTCTACAGGGGCCGACGAGCAGTACTTC
.	.	TRBV9	TRBJ1-5	CASSDGGGNQPQHF	TGTGCCAGCAGCGACGGGGGGGGGAATCAGCCCCAGCATTTT
TRBD1	.	TRBV6-1	TRBJ2-1	CASSTGVVTYNEQFF	TGTGCCAGCAGTACAGGGGTCGTAACCTACAATGAGCAGTTCTTC
TRBD2	.	TRBV18	TRBJ2-7	CASSPGLAGPTPGEQYF	TGTGCCAGCTCACCGGGACTAGCGGGACCCACCCCGGGGGAGCAGTACTTC
TRBD1	.	TRBV7-9	TRBJ1-3	CASSQAGQGSGNTIYF	TGTGCCAGCAGCCAAGCAGGACAGGGGTCTGGAAACACCATATATTTT
.	.	TRBV30	TRBJ2-7	CASPGGPQPRYEQYF	TGTGCCTCGCCAGGGGGGCCACAACCTCGGTACGAGCAGTACTTC
TRBD1	.	TRBV7-9	TRBJ2-2	CASSSSRDRDTGELFF	TGTGCCAGCAGCTCCAGCCGGGACAGGGACACCGGGGAGCTGTTTTTT
.	.	TRBV28	TRBJ1-1	CASSAPGGALNTEAFF	TGTGCCAGCAGTGCCCCGGGGGGGGCTTTGAACACTGAAGCTTTCTTT
.	.	TRBV15	TRBJ2-2	CATSIGRDPGELFF	TGTGCCACCAGTATAGGGCGGGACCCCGGGGAGCTGTTTTTT
.	.	TRBV14	TRBJ2-6	CASSQVVQNSGANVLTF	TGTGCCAGCAGCCAAGTTGTTCAGAACTCTGGGGCCAACGTCCTGACTTTC
.	.	TRBV7-3	TRBJ2-7	CASSLDGRGYEQYF	TGTGCCAGCAGCTTAGACGGCAGGGGTTACGAGCAGTACTTC
TRBD1	.	TRBV5-6	TRBJ1-5	CASSLVRGESNQPQHF	TGTGCCAGCAGCTTGGTCAGGGGGGAAAGCAATCAGCCCCAGCATTTT
TRBD1	.	TRBV7-6	TRBJ2-7	CASSLGQGAYEQYF	TGTGCCAGCAGCTTAGGGCAGGGGGCCTACGAGCAGTACTTC
TRBD2	.	TRBV28	TRBJ2-2	CASNLSGDVTGELFF	TGTGCCAGCAACTTAAGCGGGGACGTCACCGGGGAGCTGTTTTTT
.	.	TRBV5-5	TRBJ1-5	CASSLEGSSQPQHF	TGTGCCAGCAGCTTGGAGGGGTCTAGTCAGCCCCAGCATTTT
.	.	TRBV5-5	TRBJ1-4	CASGNNEKLFF	TGTGCCAGCGGCAATAATGAAAAACTGTTTTTT
.	.	TRBV28	TRBJ2-3	CASSLPSVVRTDTQYF	TGTGCCAGCAGTTTGCCTAGCGTCGTACGCACAGATACGCAGTATTTT
TRBD2	.	TRBV7-2	TRBJ2-2	CASRFTSGRAGELFF	TGTGCCAGCAGATTTACTAGCGGGAGGGCTGGGGAGCTGTTTTTT
TRBD2	.	TRBV9	TRBJ2-2	CASSFSGKLFF	TGTGCCAGCAGCTTTAGCGGGAAGCTGTTTTTT
TRBD2	.	TRBV4-1	TRBJ2-5	CASSQPGGETQYF	TGCGCCAGCAGCCAACCCGGGGGGGAGACCCAGTACTTC
TRBD1	.	TRBV9	TRBJ1-3	CASSGGGSLSGNTIYF	TGTGCCAGCAGCGGAGGGGGCAGCCTCTCTGGAAACACCATATATTTT
TRBD2	.	TRBV27	TRBJ2-7	CASSRTTSGRYYEQYF	TGTGCCAGCAGCCGAACGACTAGCGGGAGATATTACGAGCAGTACTTC
TRBD2	.	TRBV18	TRBJ2-5	CASSPALAAYQETQYF	TGTGCCAGCTCACCAGCGCTAGCGGCGTACCAAGAGACCCAGTACTTC
.	.	TRBV7-9	TRBJ2-5	CASSLGARVVTQYF	TGTGCCAGCAGCTTAGGCGCCAGGGTAGTGACCCAGTACTTC
TRBD1	.	TRBV7-3	TRBJ1-1	CASSPGQGREAFF	TGTGCCAGCAGCCCAGGACAGGGTCGTGAAGCTTTCTTT
.	.	TRBV30	TRBJ1-2	CAWSMRAGYGYTF	TGTGCCTGGAGTATGCGGGCGGGCTATGGCTACACCTTC
TRBD1	.	TRBV5-1	TRBJ2-3	CASAPGTGSSDTQYF	TGCGCCAGCGCACCCGGGACAGGGTCATCAGATACGCAGTATTTT
TRBD2	.	TRBV30	TRBJ2-5	CATPRVAGGGETQYF	TGTGCCACCCCACGAGTAGCGGGAGGTGGAGAGACCCAGTACTTC
.	.	TRBV7-6	TRBJ1-2	CASSLGTVDYYGYTF	TGTGCCAGCAGCTTAGGTACGGTCGACTACTATGGCTACACCTTC
TRBD1	.	TRBV7-9	TRBJ2-2	CASRKEGGTGVMNTGELFF	TGTGCCAGCAGAAAAGAGGGGGGGACAGGGGTTATGAACACCGGGGAGCTGTTTTTT
.	.	TRBV19	TRBJ1-4	CASSTSGVGNEKLFF	TGTGCCAGTAGTACCTCAGGTGTTGGGAATGAAAAACTGTTTTTT
TRBD1	.	TRBV4-2	TRBJ1-2	CASSQGQPNDYGYTF	TGTGCCAGCAGCCAGGGACAGCCGAACGATTATGGCTACACCTTC
TRBD2	.	TRBV27	TRBJ2-1	CASSLAGGSEQFF	TGTGCCAGTTCACTAGCGGGAGGTAGTGAGCAGTTCTTC
.	.	TRBV5-1	TRBJ1-4	CASSFKTFLRDSGRMNEKLFF	TGCGCCAGCAGCTTCAAAACCTTTCTCCGGGACTCTGGCCGCATGAATGAAAAACTGTTTTTT
.	.	TRBV19	TRBJ1-3	CASRRKGTQDTIYF	TGTGCCAGTAGAAGGAAGGGGACTCAAGACACCATATATTTT
.	.	TRBV19	TRBJ2-1	CASSIGSATRNEQFF	TGTGCCAGTAGTATAGGTAGCGCTACCCGCAATGAGCAGTTCTTC